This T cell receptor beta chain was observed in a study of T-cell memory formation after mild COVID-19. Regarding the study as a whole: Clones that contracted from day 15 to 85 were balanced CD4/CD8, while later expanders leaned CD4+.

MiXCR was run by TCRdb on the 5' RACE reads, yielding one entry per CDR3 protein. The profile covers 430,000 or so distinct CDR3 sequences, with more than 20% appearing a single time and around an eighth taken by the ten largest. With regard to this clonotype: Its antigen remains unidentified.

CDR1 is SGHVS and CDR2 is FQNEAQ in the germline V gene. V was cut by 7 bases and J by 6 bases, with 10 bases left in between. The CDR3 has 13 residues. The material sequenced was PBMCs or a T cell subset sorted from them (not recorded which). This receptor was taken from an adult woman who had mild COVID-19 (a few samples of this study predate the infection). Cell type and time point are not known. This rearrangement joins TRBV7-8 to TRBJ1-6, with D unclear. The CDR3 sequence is CASTSGGNSPLHF. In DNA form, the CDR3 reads TGTGCCAGCACCAGCGGTGGTAATTCACCCCTCCACTTT.